This T cell receptor (beta chain) was sequenced in a study of T-cell memory formation after mild COVID-19. Losses at the gene ends were 8 bases for V and 3 bases for J; bases not matched to a gene: 10. Germline loops: CDR1 GTSNPN, CDR2 SVGIG (reference sequence). This CDR3 contains 15 residues. TCRdb used MiXCR to reprocess the 5' RACE reads, holding one entry per CDR3 protein. This sample has 210,000 or so distinct CDR3 sequences, with 10% to 13% found just once. The sequencing sample was made of PBMCs or a T cell subset sorted from them (not recorded which). This chain uses TRBV30 with TRBJ2-2, with 9 positions matching TRBD1. This receptor was taken from a man between 18 and 29 years old who had mild COVID-19 (a few samples of this study predate the infection). Cell type and time point are not known. CDR3 bases: TGTGCCGGGTCCGGGACAGGGCGCGACACCGGGGAGCTGTTTTTT. Residues: CAGSGTGRDTGELFF.